This TCR beta chain was recorded in a study of long-term antiretroviral therapy in people with HIV. Overall study context: In the earliest collections, sampling predates the 2015 immediate-ART recommendation by about a decade. The study's findings and limits: Repertoires in HIV (unlike those of controls) had narrower CDR3 length ranges. Although diversity increased after ART, it remained lower than in transplant donor controls.

The CDR3 is 16 amino acids. Germline-derived CDR1 and CDR2 are SGHAT and FQNNGV. V lost 4 bases to trimming and J lost 1 base, with 13 bases between them. Version v3.0 of the immunoSEQ assay ran at survey level. Sequencing had a target that covered about 40,000-50,000 T-cell genomes per sample. Clones were read by immunoSEQ multiplex PCR, and TCRdb kept only the in-frame ones, dropping some. The data contain 9,500 to 15,000 clones, around 77% of them singletons. This clone was detected only once. Antigen specificity is unknown. This receptor was identified in a woman aged 40 to 50 with HIV. Specimen: unsorted PBMCs, collected 0.8 years before starting antiretroviral therapy. The chain is built from TRBV11-2 and TRBJ2-2; tentative D call: TRBD1 (5 bases). CDR3 DNA sequence: TGTGCCAGCAGCTACATTACGACAGTGAACACCGGGGAGCTGTTTTTT. Its translation: CASSYITTVNTGELFF.